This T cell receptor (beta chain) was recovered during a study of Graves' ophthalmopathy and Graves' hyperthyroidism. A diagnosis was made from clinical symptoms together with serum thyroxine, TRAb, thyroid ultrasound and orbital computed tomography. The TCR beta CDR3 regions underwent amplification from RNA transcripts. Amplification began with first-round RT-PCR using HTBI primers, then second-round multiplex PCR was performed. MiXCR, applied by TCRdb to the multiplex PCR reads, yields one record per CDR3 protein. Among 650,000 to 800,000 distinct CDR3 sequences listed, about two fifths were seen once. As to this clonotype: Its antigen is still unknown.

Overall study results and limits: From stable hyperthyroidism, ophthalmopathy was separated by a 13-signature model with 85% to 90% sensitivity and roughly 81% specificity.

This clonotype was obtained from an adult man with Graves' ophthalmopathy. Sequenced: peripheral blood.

For the CDR3, the DNA is TGTGCCAGCAGCTTAGGAGGGACAGGGGGCGACGAGCAGTACTTC. This encodes CASSLGGTGGDEQYF. This chain joins TRBV7-9 and TRBJ2-7; 12 positions agree with TRBD1. CDR3 size: 15 residues. V shed 1 base, J shed 5 bases, and the junction held 3 bases outside the gene matches. Germline-derived CDR1 and CDR2 are SEHNR and FQNEAQ (reference sequence).